Listed below are T cell receptor beta chains from one sample, sequenced in a study of shared clonotypes between healthy human individuals. Assay used: immunoSEQ multiplex PCR; TCRdb lists only in-frame clones, some missing. The sample gives around 95,000 clones, about 45% of which show up once; over 13% is in the top ten. The specimen was PBMCs. The source is a woman aged 40-49 years in good health. Some clones in this sample may be carry-over from other donors' samples. CDR3s include the opening cysteine and the closing phenylalanine or tryptophan. The D gene is left open where the match is weak. Clone size is given for some rows only: seen once, a few or many times, or a class if the clone is expanded.

clone_size	v_call	j_call	d_call	cdr3_aa	cdr3_nt
NA	TRBV10-1	TRBJ1-1	NA	CASSEGGAATEAFF	TGCGCCAGCAGTGAGGGGGGTGCCGCCACTGAAGCTTTCTTT
NA	TRBV7-2	TRBJ2-7	TRBD1	CASSEGTAGGQYF	TGTGCCTCCTCAGAGGGGACAGCAGGGGGGCAGTACTTC
NA	TRBV27	TRBJ1-1	NA	CASRLNTEAFF	TGTGCCAGCAGGTTGAACACTGAAGCTTTCTTT
NA	TRBV15	TRBJ2-1	NA	CATSRDMSVDNEQFF	TGTGCCACCAGCAGAGATATGAGCGTCGACAATGAGCAGTTCTTC
NA	TRBV5-6	TRBJ2-3	TRBD2	CASSFAGGPADTQYF	TGTGCCAGCAGCTTCGCGGGAGGGCCGGCAGATACGCAGTATTTT
NA	TRBV19	TRBJ1-5	NA	CASSMFGPQHF	TGTGCCAGTAGTATGTTTGGGCCCCAGCATTTT
NA	TRBV18	TRBJ1-1	TRBD1	CASSRTGGGLNTEAFF	TGTGCCAGCTCAAGGACAGGGGGCGGCCTGAACACTGAAGCTTTCTTT
many	TRBV12-2	TRBJ2-3	NA	CASRHDLIPLEEDTQYF	TGTGCAAGTCGCCATGACTTGATACCCTTAGAGGAAGATACGCAGTATTTT
NA	TRBV21-1	TRBJ2-2	NA	CAGPGAGELFF	TGTGCCGGGCCAGGGGCCGGGGAGCTGTTTTTT
many	TRBV21-1	TRBJ1-5	NA	CASSKVGTGVVLGNQPQHF	TGTGCCAGCAGCAAAGTGGGGACAGGGGTAGTATTGGGCAATCAGCCCCAGCATTTT
NA	TRBV2	TRBJ2-7	TRBD1	CASSEARGLYEQYF	TGTGCCAGCAGTGAAGCCAGGGGGCTTTACGAGCAGTACTTC
NA	TRBV29-1	TRBJ1-1	TRBD1	CSVERGTGVVEAFF	TGCAGCGTTGAAAGGGGCACAGGGGTCGTTGAAGCTTTCTTT
NA	TRBV5-6	TRBJ1-1	NA	CASSRTASQKEAFF	TGTGCCAGCAGTCGGACAGCGTCCCAAAAGGAAGCTTTCTTT
NA	TRBV11-3	TRBJ2-2	TRBD2	CASSPGSSGRAAGELFF	TGTGCCAGCAGCCCCGGGTCGAGCGGGAGGGCTGCCGGGGAGCTGTTTTTT
few	TRBV5-7	TRBJ1-4	NA	CASSLGVDSHEKLFF	TGTGCCAGCAGCTTGGGGGTGGACAGCCACGAAAAACTGTTTTTT
NA	TRBV6-1	TRBJ2-3	TRBD2	CASLRTSGVLTQYF	TGTGCCAGCTTACGGACTAGCGGGGTGTTGACGCAGTATTTT
once	TRBV28	TRBJ2-7	TRBD1	CASSPGQDYEQYF	TGTGCCAGCAGTCCGGGACAGGACTACGAGCAGTACTTC
NA	TRBV29-1	TRBJ2-2	NA	CSVEMGHDTGELFF	TGCAGCGTTGAAATGGGGCATGACACCGGGGAGCTGTTTTTT
many	TRBV4-2	TRBJ1-4	NA	CASSQEQSLLNEKLFF	TGTGCCAGCAGCCAAGAGCAGTCTCTATTAAATGAAAAACTGTTTTTT
NA	TRBV28	TRBJ2-7	NA	CASSMTREKDF	TGTGCCAGCAGCATGACCCGCGAGAAGGACTTC
few	TRBV10-3	TRBJ2-1	TRBD2	CATREREGSYNEQIF	TGTGCCACCAGGGAGCGGGAGGGTTCCTACAATGAGCAGATCTTC
many	TRBV4-2	TRBJ2-4	NA	CASSQDRDFNIQYF	TGTGCCAGCAGCCAAGATAGGGACTTTAACATTCAGTACTTC
few	TRBV5-6	TRBJ2-5	NA	CASRDTTQETQYF	TGTGCCAGCAGAGATACAACCCAAGAGACCCAGTACTTC
many	TRBV19	TRBJ1-2	TRBD1	CASSTPWTGSYGYTF	TGTGCCAGTAGTACCCCCTGGACAGGTTCCTATGGCTACACCTTC
few	TRBV30	TRBJ1-4	TRBD1	CAWSVPGTGVHEKLFF	TGTGCCTGGAGTGTACCCGGGACAGGGGTCCATGAAAAACTGTTTTTT
many	TRBV7-8	TRBJ2-7	NA	CASSLRGQGVAGTDLQYF	TGTGCCAGCAGCTTGAGGGGCCAGGGGGTGGCGGGAACGGATCTGCAGTACTTC
NA	TRBV30	TRBJ2-5	NA	CAWSVDQETQYF	TGTGCCTGGAGTGTTGACCAAGAGACCCAGTACTTC
many	TRBV9	TRBJ1-1	NA	CASSPPRTPSGPFF	TGTGCCAGCAGCCCTCCCCGAACACCTTCCGGACCTTTCTTT
many	TRBV18	TRBJ2-7	NA	CASSPSGFYEQYF	TGTGCCAGCTCACCAAGCGGGTTCTACGAGCAGTACTTC
NA	TRBV12-5	TRBJ2-3	TRBD2	CASGPSSQREQYF	TGTGCTAGTGGTCCCAGTTCGCAGCGGGAGCAGTATTTT
NA	TRBV13	TRBJ1-3	NA	CASSRSLDPEGTGNTIYF	TGTGCCAGCAGCCGATCGCTCGACCCGGAGGGCACTGGAAACACCATATATTTT
many	TRBV5-8	TRBJ2-4	TRBD2	CASSKAFGLDIIAKNIQYF	TGTGCCAGCAGCAAGGCTTTCGGACTAGACATAATAGCCAAAAACATTCAGTACTTC
many	TRBV19	TRBJ2-1	NA	CASRLEGGSYNEQFF	TGTGCCAGTAGGTTGGAAGGGGGGTCCTACAATGAGCAGTTCTTC
few	TRBV7-9	TRBJ2-5	NA	CASSYLRETQYF	TGTGCCAGCAGCTACCTCCGAGAGACCCAGTACTTC
many	TRBV18	TRBJ2-3	NA	CASSPMTGRTDTQYF	TGTGCCAGCTCACCAATGACAGGACGCACAGATACGCAGTATTTT
NA	TRBV25-1	TRBJ1-3	TRBD1	CASSPGGGFETGNTIYF	TGTGCCAGCAGTCCAGGGGGCGGATTCGAGACTGGAAACACCATATATTTT
many	TRBV30	TRBJ1-5	NA	CAWSVGNSNQPQHF	TGTGCCTGGAGTGTAGGGAATAGCAATCAGCCCCAGCATTTT
NA	TRBV25-1	TRBJ1-1	TRBD1	CASSWDSSNTEAFF	TGTGCCAGCAGTTGGGACAGCTCGAACACTGAAGCTTTCTTT
NA	TRBV28	TRBJ2-7	TRBD2	CASSSHLLAGVNEQYF	TGCGCCAGCAGTTCCCATCTGCTAGCGGGTGTGAACGAGCAGTACTTC
many	TRBV5-4	TRBJ1-1	NA	CASSLGGAHTEAFF	TGTGCCAGCAGCCTCGGAGGGGCGCACACTGAAGCTTTCTTT
NA	TRBV7-3	TRBJ1-1	NA	CASSLTAPGVGTEAFF	TGTGCCAGCAGCTTAACGGCGCCGGGGGTCGGCACTGAAGCTTTCTTT
many	TRBV11-3	TRBJ2-7	NA	CASSLGGREQCF	TGTGCCAGCAGCTTGGGGGGGCGAGAGCAGTGCTTC
NA	TRBV4-2	TRBJ2-7	NA	CASSQAGTDSYEQYF	TGTGCCAGCAGCCAAGCCGGGACTGATTCCTACGAGCAGTACTTC
few	TRBV7-9	TRBJ2-7	TRBD1	CASSFYRGTYEQYF	TGTGCCAGCAGCTTTTACAGGGGGACCTACGAGCAGTACTTC
many	TRBV4-3	TRBJ2-7	NA	CASSQDTGRYEQYF	TGCGCCAGCAGCCAAGATACAGGGAGATACGAGCAGTACTTC
many	TRBV6-5	TRBJ1-2	NA	CASSYSIVSYGYTF	TGTGCCAGTAGTTACTCTATAGTCTCCTATGGCTACACCTTC
NA	TRBV6-6	TRBJ2-1	TRBD2	CASSRLASYNEQFF	TGTGCCAGCAGTAGACTAGCCTCCTACAATGAGCAGTTCTTC
NA	TRBV9	TRBJ1-5	NA	CASSVGQRDQPQHF	TGTGCCAGCAGCGTAGGGCAGAGGGATCAGCCCCAGCATTTT
many	TRBV7-9	TRBJ2-1	TRBD1	CASSWTGYEQFF	TGTGCCAGCAGCTGGACAGGGTATGAGCAGTTCTTC
many	TRBV6-5	TRBJ1-4	NA	CASSFTGFGEKLFF	TGTGCCAGCAGTTTCACAGGGTTTGGGGAAAAACTGTTTTTT
NA	TRBV27	TRBJ2-7	TRBD1	CASSLRGTGIYEQYF	TGTGCCAGCAGTTTAAGGGGGACAGGGATCTACGAGCAGTACTTC
NA	TRBV11-1	TRBJ2-7	NA	CASSSRQTYEQYF	TGTGCCAGCAGCTCCCGGCAGACCTACGAGCAGTACTTC
NA	TRBV9	TRBJ2-5	TRBD2	CASSVAWTSGMETQYF	TGTGCCAGCAGCGTAGCCTGGACTAGCGGGATGGAGACCCAGTACTTC